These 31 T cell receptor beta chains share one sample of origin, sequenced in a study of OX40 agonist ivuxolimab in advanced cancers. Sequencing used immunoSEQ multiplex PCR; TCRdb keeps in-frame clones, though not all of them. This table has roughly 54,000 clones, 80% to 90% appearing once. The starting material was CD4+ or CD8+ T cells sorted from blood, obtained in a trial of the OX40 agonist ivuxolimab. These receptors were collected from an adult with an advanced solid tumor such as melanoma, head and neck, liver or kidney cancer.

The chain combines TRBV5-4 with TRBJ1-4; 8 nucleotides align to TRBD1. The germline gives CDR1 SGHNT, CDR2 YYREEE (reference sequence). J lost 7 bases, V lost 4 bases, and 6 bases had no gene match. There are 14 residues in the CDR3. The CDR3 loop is CASSPRTGFEKLFF. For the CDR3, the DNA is TGTGCCAGCAGCCCTCGGACAGGGTTTGAAAAACTGTTTTTT.

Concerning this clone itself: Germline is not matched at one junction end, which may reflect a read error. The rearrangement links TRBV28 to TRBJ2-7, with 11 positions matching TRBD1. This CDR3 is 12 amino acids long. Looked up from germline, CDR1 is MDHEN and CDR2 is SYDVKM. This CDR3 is CASSLSSGQGDF. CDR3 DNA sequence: TGTGCCAGCAGTTTGTCTTCGGGACAGGGGGATTTC.

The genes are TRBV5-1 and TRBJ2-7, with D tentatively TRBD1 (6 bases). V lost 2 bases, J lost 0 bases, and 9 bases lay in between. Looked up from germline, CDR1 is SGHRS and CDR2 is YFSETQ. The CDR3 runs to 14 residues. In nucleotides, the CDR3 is TGCGCCAGCAGCTTCCGGGACAACTCCTACGAGCAGTACTTC. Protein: CASSFRDNSYEQYF.

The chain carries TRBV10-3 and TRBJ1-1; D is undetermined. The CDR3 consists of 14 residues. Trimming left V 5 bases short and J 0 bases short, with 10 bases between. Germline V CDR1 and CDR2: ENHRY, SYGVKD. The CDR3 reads CAISKDQLNTEAFF. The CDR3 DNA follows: TGTGCCATCAGTAAGGACCAGTTGAACACTGAAGCTTTCTTT.

The CDR3 bases are TGCGCCAGCAGGCCGGGACTAGCGGGAGGGCCCGGTAGAGATACGCAGTATTTT. Its protein product is CASRPGLAGGPGRDTQYF. The chain carries TRBV10-2 and TRBJ2-3; 16 nucleotides line up with TRBD2. This CDR3 comprises 18 residues. Germline CDR1 and CDR2: WSHSY and SAAADI. J was trimmed by 5 bases and V by 6 bases; bases with no gene match: 11.

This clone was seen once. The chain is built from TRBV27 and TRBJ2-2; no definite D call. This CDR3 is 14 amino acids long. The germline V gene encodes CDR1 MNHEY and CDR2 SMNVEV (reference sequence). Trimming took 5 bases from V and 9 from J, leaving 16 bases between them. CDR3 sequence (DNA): TGTGCCAGCAGTGTAGGGTCGAGGCACCGGGAGCTGTTTTTT. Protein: CASSVGSRHRELFF.

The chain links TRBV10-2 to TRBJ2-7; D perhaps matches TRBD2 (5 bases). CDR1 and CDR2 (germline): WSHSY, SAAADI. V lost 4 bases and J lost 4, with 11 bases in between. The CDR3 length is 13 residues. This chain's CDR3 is CASSGGMGYEQYF. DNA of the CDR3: TGCGCCAGCAGTGGAGGGATGGGATACGAGCAGTACTTC.

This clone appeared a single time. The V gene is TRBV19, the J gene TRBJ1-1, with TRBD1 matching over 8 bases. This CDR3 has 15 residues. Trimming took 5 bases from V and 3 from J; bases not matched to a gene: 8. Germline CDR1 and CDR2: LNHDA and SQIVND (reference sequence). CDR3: CASSVQGAQHTEAFF. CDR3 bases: TGTGCCAGTAGTGTTCAGGGGGCGCAACACACTGAAGCTTTCTTT.

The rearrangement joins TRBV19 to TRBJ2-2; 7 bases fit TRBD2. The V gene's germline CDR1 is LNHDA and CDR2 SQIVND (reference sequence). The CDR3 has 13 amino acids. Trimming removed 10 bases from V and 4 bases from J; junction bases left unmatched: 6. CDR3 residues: CATRTRGTGELFF. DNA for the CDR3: TGTGCCACCCGGACTAGGGGCACCGGGGAGCTGTTTTTT.

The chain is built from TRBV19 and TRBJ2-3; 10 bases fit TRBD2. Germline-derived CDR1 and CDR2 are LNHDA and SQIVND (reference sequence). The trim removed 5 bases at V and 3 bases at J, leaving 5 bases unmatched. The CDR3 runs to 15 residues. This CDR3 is CASSSVAGGTDTQYF. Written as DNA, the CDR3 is TGTGCCAGTAGTTCGGTAGCGGGGGGAACAGATACGCAGTATTTT.

The CDR3 is CASSQGQQINSPLHF. CDR3 in DNA: TGCGCCAGCAGCCAGGGACAGCAAATTAATTCACCCCTCCACTTT. The chain combines TRBV5-1 with TRBJ1-6; 7 bases are a match to TRBD1. Germline CDR1 and CDR2: SGHRS and YFSETQ. With V trimmed by 4 bases and J by 6 bases, 7 bases remained unmatched. The CDR3 is 15 residues long.

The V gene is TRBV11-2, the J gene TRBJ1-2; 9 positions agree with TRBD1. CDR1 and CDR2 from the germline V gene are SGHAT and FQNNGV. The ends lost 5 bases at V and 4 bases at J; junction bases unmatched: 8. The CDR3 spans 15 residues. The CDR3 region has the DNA TGTGCCAGCAGCCGATGGACAGGGGTTGCCTATGGCTACACCTTC. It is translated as CASSRWTGVAYGYTF.

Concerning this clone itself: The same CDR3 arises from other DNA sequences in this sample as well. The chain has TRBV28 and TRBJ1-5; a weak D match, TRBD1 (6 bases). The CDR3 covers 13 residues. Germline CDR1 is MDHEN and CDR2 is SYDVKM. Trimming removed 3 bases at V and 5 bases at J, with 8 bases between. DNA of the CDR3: TGTGCCAGCAGTTTGACAGGTGATCAGCCCCAGCATTTT. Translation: CASSLTGDQPQHF.

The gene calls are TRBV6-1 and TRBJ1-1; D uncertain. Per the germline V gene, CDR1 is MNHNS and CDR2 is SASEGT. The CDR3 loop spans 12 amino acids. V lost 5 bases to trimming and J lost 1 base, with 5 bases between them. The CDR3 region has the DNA TGTGCCAGCAGTTTACAGAACACTGAAGCTTTCTTT. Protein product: CASSLQNTEAFF.

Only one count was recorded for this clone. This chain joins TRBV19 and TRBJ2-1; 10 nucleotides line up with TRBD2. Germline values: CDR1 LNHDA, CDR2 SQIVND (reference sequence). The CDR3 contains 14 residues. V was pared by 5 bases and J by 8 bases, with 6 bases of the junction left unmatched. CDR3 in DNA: TGTGCCAGTAGTCGGTCTAGCGGGAGATATGAGCAGTTCTTC. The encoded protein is CASSRSSGRYEQFF.

CDR3 region: CAWSGGQGNQPQHF. The CDR3 DNA follows: TGTGCCTGGAGTGGGGGTCAGGGCAATCAGCCCCAGCATTTT. J is TRBJ1-5 and V is TRBV30, with D unresolved. This CDR3 has 14 residues. Germline-derived CDR1 and CDR2 are GTSNPN and SVGIG (reference sequence). V was clipped by 1 base and J by 2 bases, with 9 bases between them.

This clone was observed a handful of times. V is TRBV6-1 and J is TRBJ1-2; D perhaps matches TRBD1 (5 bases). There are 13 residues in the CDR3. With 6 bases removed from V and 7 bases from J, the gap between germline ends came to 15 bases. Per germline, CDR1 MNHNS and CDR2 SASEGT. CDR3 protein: CASSLGVLGGYTF. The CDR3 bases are TGTGCCAGCAGCCTAGGGGTTCTGGGTGGCTACACCTTC.

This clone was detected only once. In DNA form, the CDR3 reads TGTGCCATCAGTGATCCGAATTTTGGGGACACCATATATTTT. It is translated as CAISDPNFGDTIYF. The chain couples TRBV10-3 to TRBJ1-3, with D unresolved. Trimming removed 3 bases at V and 8 bases at J, with 14 bases between. CDR1 and CDR2 (germline): ENHRY, SYGVKD. This CDR3 region has 14 residues.

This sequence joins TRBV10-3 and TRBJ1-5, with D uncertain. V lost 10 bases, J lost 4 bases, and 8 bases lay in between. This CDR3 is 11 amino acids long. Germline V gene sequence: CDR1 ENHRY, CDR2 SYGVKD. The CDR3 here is CASGSNQPQHF. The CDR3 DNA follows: TGTGCCAGCGGGTCAAATCAGCCCCAGCATTTT.

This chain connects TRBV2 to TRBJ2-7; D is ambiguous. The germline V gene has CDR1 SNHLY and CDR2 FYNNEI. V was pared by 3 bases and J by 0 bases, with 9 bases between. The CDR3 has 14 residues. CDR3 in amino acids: CASSEQWSSYEQYF. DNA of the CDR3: TGTGCCAGCAGTGAGCAGTGGAGCTCCTACGAGCAGTACTTC. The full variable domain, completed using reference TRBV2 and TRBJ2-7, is EPEVTQTPSHQVTQMGQEVILRCVPISNHLYFYWYRQILGQKVEFLVSFYNNEISEKSEIFDDQFSVERPDGSNFTLKIRSTKLEDSAMYFCASSEQWSSYEQYFGPGTRLTVT.

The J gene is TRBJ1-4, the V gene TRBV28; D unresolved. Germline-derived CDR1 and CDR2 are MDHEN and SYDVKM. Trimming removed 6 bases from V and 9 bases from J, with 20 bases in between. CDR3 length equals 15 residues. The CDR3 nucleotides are TGTGCCAGCAGCCGGGTGGAGGCTTTGCAAAAAAAACTGTTTTTT. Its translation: CASSRVEALQKKLFF.

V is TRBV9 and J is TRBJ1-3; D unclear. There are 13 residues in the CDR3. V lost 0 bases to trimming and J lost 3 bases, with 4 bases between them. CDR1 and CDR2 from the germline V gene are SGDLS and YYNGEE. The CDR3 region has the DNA TGTGCCAGCAGCGTAGACGGTGGAAACACCATATATTTT. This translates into CASSVDGGNTIYF.

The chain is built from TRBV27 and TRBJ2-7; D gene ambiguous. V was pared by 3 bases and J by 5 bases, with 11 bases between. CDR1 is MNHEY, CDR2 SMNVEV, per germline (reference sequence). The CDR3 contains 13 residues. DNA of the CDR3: TGTGCCAGCAGTTTGGGTCCGGAGAACGAGCAGTACTTC. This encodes CASSLGPENEQYF.

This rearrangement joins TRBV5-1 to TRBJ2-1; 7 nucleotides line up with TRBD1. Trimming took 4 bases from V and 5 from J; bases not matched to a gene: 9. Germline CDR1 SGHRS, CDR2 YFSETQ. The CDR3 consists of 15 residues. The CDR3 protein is CASSADRVRDNEQFF. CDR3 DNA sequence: TGCGCCAGCAGCGCAGACAGGGTGCGCGACAATGAGCAGTTCTTC.

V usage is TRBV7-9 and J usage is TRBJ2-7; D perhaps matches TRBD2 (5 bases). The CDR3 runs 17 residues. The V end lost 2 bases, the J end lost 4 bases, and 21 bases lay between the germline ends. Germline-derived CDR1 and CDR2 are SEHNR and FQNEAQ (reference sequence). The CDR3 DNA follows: TGTGCCAGCAGCTTACATTACGGGGATCCGTTAGTATACGAGCAGTACTTC. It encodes CASSLHYGDPLVYEQYF.

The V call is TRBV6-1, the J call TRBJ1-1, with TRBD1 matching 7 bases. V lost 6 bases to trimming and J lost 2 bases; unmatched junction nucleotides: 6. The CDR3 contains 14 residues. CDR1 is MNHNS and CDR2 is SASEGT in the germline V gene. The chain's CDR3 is CASRGQSTNTEAFF. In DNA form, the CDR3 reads TGTGCCAGCAGGGGACAGTCCACAAACACTGAAGCTTTCTTT.

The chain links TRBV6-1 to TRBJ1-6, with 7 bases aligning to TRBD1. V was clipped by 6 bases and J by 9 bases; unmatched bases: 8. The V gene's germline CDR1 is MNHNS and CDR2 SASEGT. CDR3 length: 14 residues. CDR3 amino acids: CASSSIPGGSPLHF. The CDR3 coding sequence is TGTGCCAGCAGCTCTATCCCAGGGGGTTCACCCCTCCACTTT.

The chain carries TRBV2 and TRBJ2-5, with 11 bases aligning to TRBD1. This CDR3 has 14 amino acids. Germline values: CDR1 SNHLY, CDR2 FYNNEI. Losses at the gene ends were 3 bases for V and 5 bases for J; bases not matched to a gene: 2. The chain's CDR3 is CASSDRTGGETQYF. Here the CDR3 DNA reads TGTGCCAGCAGTGATCGGACAGGGGGCGAGACCCAGTACTTC.

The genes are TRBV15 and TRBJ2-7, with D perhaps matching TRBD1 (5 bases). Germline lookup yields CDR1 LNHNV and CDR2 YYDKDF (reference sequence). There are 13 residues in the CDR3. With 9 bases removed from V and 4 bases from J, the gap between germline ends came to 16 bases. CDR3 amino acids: CATQIRVGYEQYF. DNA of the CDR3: TGTGCCACTCAAATCAGGGTGGGGTACGAGCAGTACTTC.

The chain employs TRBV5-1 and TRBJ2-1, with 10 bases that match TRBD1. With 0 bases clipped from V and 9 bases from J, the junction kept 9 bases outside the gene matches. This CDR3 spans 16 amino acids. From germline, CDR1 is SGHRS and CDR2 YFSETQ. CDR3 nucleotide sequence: TGCGCCAGCAGCTTGGTCCCGGGACAGGGGTTTGGTGAGCAGTTCTTC. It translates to CASSLVPGQGFGEQFF.

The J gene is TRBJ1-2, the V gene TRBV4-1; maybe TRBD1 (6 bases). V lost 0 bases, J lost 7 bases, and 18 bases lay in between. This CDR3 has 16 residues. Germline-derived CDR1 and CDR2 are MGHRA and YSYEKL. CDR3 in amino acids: CASSQEATHQGLGYTF. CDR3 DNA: TGCGCCAGCAGCCAAGAGGCAACCCACCAGGGGCTTGGCTACACCTTC.